This is a list of T cell receptor beta chains from one sample in a study of T cell clusters in autoimmune cytopenias. TCRdb reanalyzed the multiplex PCR reads, giving one entry per CDR3 protein sequence and no DNA. Its listing shows roughly 7,500 distinct CDR3 sequences. The same data also contributed to another study, on T cell repertoires in aging, cancer and after chemotherapy.

The sequenced material came from peripheral blood. The origin of the receptors is a human donor with an autoimmune cytopenia or autoimmune hepatitis (not recorded which). Both conserved end residues are part of each CDR3. Each record gives: clone size, CDR3 length, J gene, V gene, CDR3 protein. Size values are once, few and many counts, or a class for expanded clones, and some rows have none.

NA | 15 | TRBJ2-1 | TRBV7-7 | CASRADTRVGNEQFF
NA | 15 | TRBJ1-1 | TRBV7-2 | CASSFDSSLNTEAFF
medium-sized | 12 | TRBJ1-2 | TRBV12-3/TRBV12-4 | CASTRGSDGYTF
NA | 16 | TRBJ2-1 | TRBV7-2 | CASSLVSGGTYNEQFF
NA | 14 | TRBJ2-2 | TRBV30 | CAGKPGQTTGELFF
NA | 11 | TRBJ2-1 | TRBV6-2/TRBV6-3 | CASSYPDEQFF
NA | 15 | TRBJ1-2 | TRBV5-5 | CASSLVVGTSYGYTF
medium-sized | 18 | TRBJ2-3 | TRBV6-5 | CASRHRLGTTRSTDTQYF
medium-sized | 15 | TRBJ2-7 | TRBV27 | CASSRLGTTSYEQYF
medium-sized | 11 | TRBJ2-7 | TRBV27 | CASSNGYEQYF
NA | 18 | TRBJ1-3 | TRBV7-3 | CASSLLRGQSVSGNTIYF
NA | 17 | TRBJ1-2 | TRBV12-3/TRBV12-4 | CASSLDLWGVDSYGYTF
medium-sized | 15 | TRBJ2-5 | TRBV7-9 | CASSLVGEPGKTQYF
NA | 17 | TRBJ2-1 | TRBV20-1 | CSARDGVRLFGPNEQFF
medium-sized | 12 | TRBJ2-3 | TRBV29-1 | CSVERGGDTQYF
NA | 18 | TRBJ2-6 | TRBV27 | CASTSSGLKSSGANVLTF
medium-sized | 13 | TRBJ1-1 | TRBV6-6 | CASSEGWNTEAFF
NA | 15 | TRBJ2-7 | TRBV11-2 | CASSLAGGQTYEQYF
NA | 16 | TRBJ1-5 | TRBV6-5 | CASSKGTGGRDQPQHF
medium-sized | 15 | TRBJ2-7 | TRBV29-1 | CSYSRPGQGSYEQYF
NA | 17 | TRBJ2-2 | TRBV20-1 | CSARPISSGRATGELFF
NA | 13 | TRBJ1-5 | TRBV6-1 | CASSVEGNQPQHF
NA | 14 | TRBJ1-2 | TRBV18 | CASSPADLNYGYTF
NA | 16 | TRBJ2-1 | TRBV28 | CASSLSGLAGYNEQFF